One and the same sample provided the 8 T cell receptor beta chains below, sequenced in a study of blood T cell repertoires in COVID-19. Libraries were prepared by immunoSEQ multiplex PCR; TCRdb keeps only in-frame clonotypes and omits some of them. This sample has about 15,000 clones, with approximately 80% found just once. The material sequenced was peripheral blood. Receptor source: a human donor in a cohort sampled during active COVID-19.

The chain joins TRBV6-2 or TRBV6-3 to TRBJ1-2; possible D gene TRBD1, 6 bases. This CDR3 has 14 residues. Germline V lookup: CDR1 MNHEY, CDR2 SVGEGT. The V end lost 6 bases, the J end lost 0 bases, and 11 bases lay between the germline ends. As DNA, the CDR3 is TGTGCCAGCAGCCCGGGACAACCTAACTATGGCTACACCTTC. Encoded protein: CASSPGQPNYGYTF.

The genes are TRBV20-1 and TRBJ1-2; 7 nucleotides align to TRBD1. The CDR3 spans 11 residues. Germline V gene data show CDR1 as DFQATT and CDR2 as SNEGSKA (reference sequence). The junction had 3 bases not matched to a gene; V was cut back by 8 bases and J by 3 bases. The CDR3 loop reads CSPTGDYGYTF. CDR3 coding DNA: TGCAGTCCAACAGGGGACTATGGCTACACCTTC.

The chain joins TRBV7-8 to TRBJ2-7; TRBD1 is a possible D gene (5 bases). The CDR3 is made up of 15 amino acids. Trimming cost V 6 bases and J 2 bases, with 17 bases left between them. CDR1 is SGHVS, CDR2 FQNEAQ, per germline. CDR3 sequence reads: CASSQRRQHPYEQYF. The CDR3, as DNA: TGTGCCAGCAGTCAACGACGACAGCACCCCTACGAGCAGTACTTC.

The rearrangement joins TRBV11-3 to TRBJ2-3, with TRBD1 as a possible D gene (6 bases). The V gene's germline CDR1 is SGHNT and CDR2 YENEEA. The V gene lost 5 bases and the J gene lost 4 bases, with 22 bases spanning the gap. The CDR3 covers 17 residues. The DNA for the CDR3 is TGTGCCAGCAGCAACCGGGACATCATTTGGGGACCAGATACGCAGTATTTT. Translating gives CASSNRDIIWGPDTQYF.

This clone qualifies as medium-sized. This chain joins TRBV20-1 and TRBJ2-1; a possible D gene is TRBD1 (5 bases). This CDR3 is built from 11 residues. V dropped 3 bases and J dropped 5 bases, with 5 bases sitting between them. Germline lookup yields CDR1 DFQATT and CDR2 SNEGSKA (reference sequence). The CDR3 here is CSARTDNEQFF. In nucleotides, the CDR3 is TGCAGTGCTAGGACAGACAATGAGCAGTTCTTC.

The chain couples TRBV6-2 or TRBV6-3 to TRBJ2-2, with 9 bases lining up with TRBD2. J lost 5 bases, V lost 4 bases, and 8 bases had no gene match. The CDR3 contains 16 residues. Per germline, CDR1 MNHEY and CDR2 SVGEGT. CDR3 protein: CASSSGLAGSTGELFF. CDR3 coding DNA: TGTGCCAGCAGTTCAGGGCTAGCGGGATCTACCGGGGAGCTGTTTTTT.

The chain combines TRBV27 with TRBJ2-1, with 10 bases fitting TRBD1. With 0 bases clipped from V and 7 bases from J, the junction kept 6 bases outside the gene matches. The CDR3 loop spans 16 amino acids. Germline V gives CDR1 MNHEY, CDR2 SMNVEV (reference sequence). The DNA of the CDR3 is TGTGCCAGCAGTTTATCCCCATCGGGACAGGGGAATGAGCAGTTCTTC. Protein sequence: CASSLSPSGQGNEQFF.

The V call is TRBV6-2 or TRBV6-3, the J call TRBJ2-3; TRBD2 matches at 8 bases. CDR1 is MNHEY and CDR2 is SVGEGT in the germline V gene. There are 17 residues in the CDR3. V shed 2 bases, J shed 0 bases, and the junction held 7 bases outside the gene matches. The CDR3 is CASSYHGPSGSTDTQYF. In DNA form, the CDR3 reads TGTGCCAGCAGTTACCACGGGCCTAGCGGGAGCACAGATACGCAGTATTTT.